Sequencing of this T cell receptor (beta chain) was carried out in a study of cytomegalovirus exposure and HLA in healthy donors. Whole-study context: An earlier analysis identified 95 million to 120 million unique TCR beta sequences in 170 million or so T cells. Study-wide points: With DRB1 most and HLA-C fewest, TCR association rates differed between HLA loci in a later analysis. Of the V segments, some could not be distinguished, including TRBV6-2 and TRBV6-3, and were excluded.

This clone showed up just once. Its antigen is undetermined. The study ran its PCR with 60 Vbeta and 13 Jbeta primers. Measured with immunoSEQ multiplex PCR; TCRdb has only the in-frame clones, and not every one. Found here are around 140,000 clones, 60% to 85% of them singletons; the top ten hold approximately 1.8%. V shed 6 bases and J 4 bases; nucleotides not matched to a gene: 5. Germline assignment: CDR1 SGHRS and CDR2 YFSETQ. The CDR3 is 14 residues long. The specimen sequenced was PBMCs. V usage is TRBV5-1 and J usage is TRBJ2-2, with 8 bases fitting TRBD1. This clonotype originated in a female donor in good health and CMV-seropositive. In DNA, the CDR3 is TGCGCCAGCAACGACAGGGGTCGCACCGGGGAGCTGTTTTTT. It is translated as CASNDRGRTGELFF.